What follows is one T cell receptor beta chain and its context. At one boundary the junction diverges from the germline segment, which might be a read error. The sample comes from a study of blood T cell repertoires in COVID-19. Assay: immunoSEQ multiplex PCR; the TCRdb copy retains only in-frame clones and omits some. The sample carries tens of thousands of clones, around 76% recorded once. The length of the CDR3 is 13 residues. Germline V gene lookup returns CDR1 MNHEY and CDR2 SVGAGI. J is TRBJ1-1 and V is TRBV6-5; weak D call: TRBD1 (6 bases). Source material: peripheral blood. The source is a woman older than 75 with acute or convalescent COVID-19. The chain's CDR3 is CASSDSGQSEAFF. The CDR3 bases are TGTGCCAGCAGTGACTCCGGACAGTCTGAAGCTTTCTTT.